This entry lists 2 T cell receptor beta chains sequenced from one sample in a study of shared clonotypes between healthy human individuals. Sequenced by immunoSEQ multiplex PCR; TCRdb stores in-frame clones only, minus some. The top ten clones hold about 0.4% of a sample with some 1,600,000 clones, 98% of them seen once. The sequencing input was naive CD4+ T cells sorted from blood. This sample's subset: CD45RA+ positively selected. The receptors were gathered from a man aged 25-40 years in good health.

The chain combines TRBV11-1 with TRBJ2-7; 11 bases match TRBD2. Germline V CDR1 and CDR2: SGHAT, FQDESV (reference sequence). V shed 8 bases, J shed 0 bases, and the junction held 3 bases outside the gene matches. There are 14 residues in the CDR3. In DNA, the CDR3 is TGTGCCAGCGGACTAGCGGGTCCCTCCTACGAGCAGTACTTC. It specifies CASGLAGPSYEQYF. Together with reference TRBV11-1 and TRBJ2-7, the CDR3 gives the full variable domain: EAEVAQSPRYKITEKSQAVAFWCDPISGHATLYWYRQILGQGPELLVQFQDESVVDDSQLPKDRFSAERLKGVDSTLKIQPAELGDSAMYLCASGLAGPSYEQYFGPGTRLTVT.

J is TRBJ1-1 and V is TRBV7-9, with TRBD1 matching 10 bases. CDR1 is SEHNR, CDR2 FQNEAQ, per germline (reference sequence). J gave up 0 bases and V 10 bases, and 8 bases lay outside the gene matches. The CDR3 totals 15 residues. CDR3 sequence: CATRDRGDLNTEAFF. The CDR3 DNA reads TGTGCCACCCGGGACAGGGGTGATTTGAACACTGAAGCTTTCTTT.